This T cell receptor (beta chain) emerged from a study of memory CD4+ T cells and cytomegalovirus serostatus (dated by TCRdb to 2018 to 2020). Describing the broader study: The 35 or so healthy Belgian adults in the cohort included 9 who were CMV seropositive and roughly 24 who were CMV seronegative. CD4+ memory TCRbeta repertoires of a Belgian cohort with known cytomegalovirus serostatus were sequenced in order to replicate a published TCR-based CMV serostatus classifier. General findings and caveats noted by the study authors: Results were interpreted as suggesting that the CMV-associated TCR signature is largely present in the CD4+ memory repertoire. For CMV serostatus prediction, a median bootstrapped AUC of approximately 0.95 was reached with the original framework, and a median bootstrapped AUC of about 0.89 was reached with a US-trained random forest. Only CD4+CD45RO+ memory cells were sequenced, unlike the original study, which covered naive and memory CD4+ and CD8+ populations. A median bootstrapped AUC of approximately 0.95 with a 95% CI of 0.76-1.00 was achieved on the Belgian cohort by the original-framework classifier. Of 164 previously reported CMV-associated TCRbeta sequences, around 67 appeared in the CD4+ memory repertoires, each in one to five individuals.

A FACSAria II was used to sort memory CD4+ T cells, defined as single viable CD3+CD4+CD8-CD45RO+ cells. CMV serostatus was determined using a Roche Elecsys assay that detects serum IgG against CMV pp150, pp28, p38 and p52. Once the samples were thawed, total CD4+ T cells were enriched through positive selection using CD4 magnetic microbeads. The samples came from a separate study whose specific focus was interrogating the CD4+ T cell memory repertoire. Peripheral blood mononuclear cells were isolated and cryopreserved according to standard operating procedures, and serum was kept at -80 degrees C. The staining used CD3-PerCP (BW264/56), CD4-APC (RPA-T4), CD45RO-PE (UCHT1) and CD8-Pacific Orange (3B5) antibodies, and Sytox blue was used to exclude non-viable cells. Details on this clone: Its cognate antigen has yet to be identified. Per-nucleotide qualities are absent, and no much larger clonotype sits a single base away.

The Quick-DNA Microprep Kit was used to extract genomic DNA from the sorted cells. TCRbeta DNA was amplified with the immunoSEQ hsTCRbeta kit following the manufacturer's protocol. TCRbeta libraries were sequenced on an Illumina MiSeq instrument. In the original analysis: Following removal of out-of-frame sequences, 2.4 million or so distinct TCRbeta sequences were retained, with an average of roughly 70,000 per individual. Each individual was scored using the number of 164 previously reported CMV-associated TCRbeta sequences that the individual carried and the total number of productive distinct TCRbeta sequences. A beta-binomial model was reimplemented in Python, and scikit-learn random forests with default parameters were trained on data from the US cohort. Classifier performance on the Belgian cohort was reported as the median AUC with percentile confidence intervals calculated over 10,000 bootstrap iterations. TCRdb's version of the immuneACCESS table is confined to in-frame rearrangements and falls short of the full clone set. An unresolved V gene accounts for under half of the shortfall where checked; the remainder is of unknown origin. That table is the source of V, J and clone size, and D and trimming were worked out from the DNA. For this sample there are tens of thousands of clones; under 90% appear just once. About 0.5% of the sample is taken by the ten largest.

The sample was memory CD4+ T cells from blood. The sequence was collected from an adult in good health and CMV-seronegative. Some clones in this sample may be carry-over from other donors' samples.

The CDR3 protein sequence reads: CASSLSWTGRNTGELFF. Here is the DNA: TGTGCCAGCAGTTTATCATGGACAGGGAGGAACACCGGGGAGCTGTTTTTT. The chain couples TRBV27 to TRBJ2-2, with 8 central nucleotides matching TRBD1. Trimming accounts for 0 bases at V and 1 base at J, while the number of junction bases matched to no gene is 4. The CDR1 and CDR2 encoded by the germline V gene (reference sequence) are MNHEY and SMNVEV. The CDR3 contains 17 residues, cysteine and phenylalanine counted. Only the CDR3 region is kept as DNA, spanning 51 bases read in frame from base 1.